The present TCR beta chain was sequenced within a study of blood T cell repertoires in COVID-19. V shed 6 bases, J shed 4 bases, and the junction held 10 bases outside the gene matches. The germline CDR1 and CDR2 sequences are SNHLY and FYNNEI. The CDR3 contains 15 residues. The assay was immunoSEQ multiplex PCR, and TCRdb's table has in-frame clones only and misses some. Here the sample spans 84,000 or so clones, approximately 78% being singletons. Sequencing input: peripheral blood. V gene TRBV2 combines with J gene TRBJ2-5; 8 nucleotides match TRBD1. The origin of this receptor is a human donor in a cohort sampled during active COVID-19. CDR3 DNA: TGTGCCAGCAGCGACCGAGGACAGGGAACAGAGACCCAGTACTTC. It yields the protein CASSDRGQGTETQYF.